The clone carrying this T cell receptor beta chain was observed at least ten times. Germline CDR1 reads SNHLY; CDR2 reads FYNNEI. The CDR3 consists of 13 residues. V gave up 4 bases and J gave up 3 bases, with 10 bases separating them. Described time point: newly diagnosed GD, antithyroid drugs for less than 3 months. After RNA was extracted from PBMCs, the TCR library was made from it. This sample was taken from a study of regulatory T cells in long-lasting Graves disease. Combining iRepertoire HTBI primers with Arm-PCR of CDR3 regions, the authors built TCR beta libraries. TCRdb passed the multiplex PCR reads through MiXCR, listing each CDR3 protein once. The sample has some 560,000 distinct CDR3 sequences, about 16% seen once. This sample was also put to use in a study of T cells in Graves' hyperthyroidism and ophthalmopathy.

This chain uses TRBV2 with TRBJ2-7, with a tentative D call TRBD2 (5 bases). The sequence came from a woman aged 40 to 65 with Graves disease. The sequencing here drew on peripheral blood mononuclear cells (PBMCs), taken at new diagnosis, from a patient treated with antithyroid drugs. The CDR3 is CASSGGWGYEQYF. The DNA of the CDR3 is TGTGCCAGCAGTGGAGGGTGGGGCTACGAGCAGTACTTC.